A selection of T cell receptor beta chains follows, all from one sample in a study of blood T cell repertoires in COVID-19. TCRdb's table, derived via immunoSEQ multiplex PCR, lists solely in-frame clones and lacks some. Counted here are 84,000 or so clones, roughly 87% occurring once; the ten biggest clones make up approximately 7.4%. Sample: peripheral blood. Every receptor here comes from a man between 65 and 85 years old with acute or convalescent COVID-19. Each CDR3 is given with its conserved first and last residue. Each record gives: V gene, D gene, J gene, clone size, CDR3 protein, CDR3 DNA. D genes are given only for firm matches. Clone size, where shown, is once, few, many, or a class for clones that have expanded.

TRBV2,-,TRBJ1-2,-,CASSGPEWARNYGYTF,TGTGCCAGCAGTGGGCCCGAATGGGCACGGAACTATGGCTACACCTTC
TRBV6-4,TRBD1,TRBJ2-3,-,CANKTGTVSTDTQYF,TGTGCCAACAAAACCGGGACAGTGAGCACAGATACGCAGTATTTT
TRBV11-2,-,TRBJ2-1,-,CASSLDRTTYNEQFF,TGTGCCAGCAGCTTAGACCGGACTACCTACAATGAGCAGTTCTTC
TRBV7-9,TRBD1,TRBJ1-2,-,CASSTYRGPHYGYTF,TGTGCCAGCAGCACCTACAGGGGGCCGCACTATGGCTACACCTTC
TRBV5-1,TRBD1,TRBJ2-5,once,CASSFTGGQETQYF,TGCGCCAGCAGCTTCACAGGGGGCCAAGAGACCCAGTACTTC
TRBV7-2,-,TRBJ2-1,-,CASSPLSGYLVNEQFF,TGTGCCAGCAGCCCTCTTAGCGGCTACCTGGTAAATGAGCAGTTCTTC
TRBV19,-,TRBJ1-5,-,CASSRGTLSNQPQHF,TGTGCCAGTAGCAGAGGGACACTTAGCAATCAGCCCCAGCATTTT
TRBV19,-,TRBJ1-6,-,CASRQRTIGGTLHF,TGTGCCAGTAGACAACGGACTATTGGGGGGACCCTCCACTTT
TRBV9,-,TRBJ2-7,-,CASSVARGPSYEQYF,TGTGCCAGCAGCGTAGCGCGGGGGCCTTCCTACGAGCAGTACTTC
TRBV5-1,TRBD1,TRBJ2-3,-,CASGQGIPPDTQYF,TGCGCCAGCGGACAGGGGATCCCCCCAGATACGCAGTATTTT
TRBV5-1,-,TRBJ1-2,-,CASSSDGVKGGYTF,TGCGCCAGCAGCTCGGACGGGGTTAAAGGGGGCTACACCTTC
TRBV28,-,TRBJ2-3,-,CASSPIASTTDTQYF,TGTGCCAGCAGTCCCATAGCGAGTACCACAGATACGCAGTATTTT
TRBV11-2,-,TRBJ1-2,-,CASSLGRGYGYTF,TGTGCCAGCAGCTTAGGGCGGGGCTATGGCTACACCTTC
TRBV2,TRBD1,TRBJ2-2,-,CASNLGQGRTGELFF,TGTGCCAGCAATCTTGGACAGGGACGCACCGGGGAGCTGTTTTTT
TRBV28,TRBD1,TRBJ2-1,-,CASTPTGTGANNEQFF,TGTGCCAGCACCCCCACCGGGACAGGGGCTAATAATGAGCAGTTCTTC
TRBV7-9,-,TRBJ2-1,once,CASSTEGLYWDNEQFF,TGTGCCAGCAGCACGGAGGGGTTGTATTGGGACAATGAGCAGTTCTTC
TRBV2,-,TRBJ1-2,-,CASSEAIGIGYGYTF,TGTGCCAGCAGTGAAGCGATCGGGATCGGCTATGGCTACACCTTC
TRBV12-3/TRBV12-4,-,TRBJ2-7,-,CATAGQQNAEQYF,TGTGCCACGGCCGGACAGCAAAACGCCGAGCAGTACTTC
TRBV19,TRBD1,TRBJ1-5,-,CASSTPEDRAQYSNQPQHF,TGTGCCAGTAGTACCCCCGAAGACAGGGCCCAATATAGCAATCAGCCCCAGCATTTT
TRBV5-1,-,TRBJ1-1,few,CASSFGGLQNTEAFF,TGCGCCAGCAGCTTCGGGGGGCTCCAGAACACTGAAGCTTTCTTT
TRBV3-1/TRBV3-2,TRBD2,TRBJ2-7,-,CASSIRGGPYEQYF,TGTGCCAGCAGCATCCGGGGGGGACCCTACGAGCAGTACTTC
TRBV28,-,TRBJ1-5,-,CASISPQGPNQPQHF,TGTGCCAGCATATCCCCCCAGGGGCCCAATCAGCCCCAGCATTTT
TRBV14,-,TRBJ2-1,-,CASSQVRGGSYNEQFF,TGTGCCAGCAGCCAAGTTCGCGGGGGCAGCTACAATGAGCAGTTCTTC
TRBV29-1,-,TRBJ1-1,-,CSVEGQPRAEAFF,TGCAGCGTTGAAGGACAGCCAAGAGCTGAAGCTTTCTTT
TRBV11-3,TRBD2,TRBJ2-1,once,CASSSRNVAGGNEQFF,TGTGCCAGCAGCTCGAGAAACGTGGCGGGAGGGAATGAGCAGTTCTTC
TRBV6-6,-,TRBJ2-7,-,CASSYSIYGRDEQYF,TGTGCCAGCAGTTACTCGATCTACGGCAGGGACGAGCAGTACTTC
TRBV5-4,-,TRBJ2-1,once,CASSLGLQGTTPNEQFF,TGTGCCAGCAGCTTAGGGTTACAGGGCACGACACCCAATGAGCAGTTCTTC
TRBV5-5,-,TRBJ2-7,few,CASSSLAYEQYF,TGTGCCAGCAGCTCGCTAGCCTACGAGCAGTACTTC
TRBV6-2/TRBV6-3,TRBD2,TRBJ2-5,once,CASSYFGGGAWETQYF,TGTGCCAGCAGTTACTTCGGCGGGGGGGCCTGGGAGACCCAGTACTTC
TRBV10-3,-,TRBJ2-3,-,CAISEARDTDTQYF,TGTGCCATCAGTGAGGCGCGTGACACAGATACGCAGTATTTT
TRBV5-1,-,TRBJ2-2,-,CASSPRYNTGELFF,TGCGCCAGCAGCCCTAGGTATAACACCGGGGAGCTGTTTTTT
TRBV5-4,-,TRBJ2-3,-,CASSPFGTATDTQYF,TGTGCCAGCAGCCCCTTCGGGACTGCGACAGATACGCAGTATTTT
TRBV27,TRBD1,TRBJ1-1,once,CASSWGQGGTEAFF,TGTGCCAGCAGTTGGGGACAGGGCGGCACTGAAGCTTTCTTT
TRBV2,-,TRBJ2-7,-,CASSAYRWEQYF,TGTGCCAGCAGCGCCTATCGGTGGGAGCAGTACTTC
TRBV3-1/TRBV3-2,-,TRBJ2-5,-,CASSLAGSSQRETQYF,TGTGCCAGCAGCCTCGCCGGGTCTTCCCAGCGAGAGACCCAGTACTTC
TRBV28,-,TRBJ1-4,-,CASRDLKWAGFASLFF,TGTGCCAGCAGGGACCTCAAATGGGCAGGGTTCGCGTCACTGTTTTTT
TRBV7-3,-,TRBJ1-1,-,CASSLRRGGNTEAFF,TGTGCCAGCAGCTTAAGAAGGGGCGGGAACACTGAAGCTTTCTTT
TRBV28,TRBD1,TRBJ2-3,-,CASTTHRRDRVTPLTDTQYF,TGTGCCAGCACCACGCACCGTCGGGACAGGGTCACCCCCCTCACAGATACGCAGTATTTT
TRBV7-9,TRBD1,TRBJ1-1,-,CASSLGQGGSEAFF,TGTGCCAGCAGCTTGGGACAGGGGGGATCTGAAGCTTTCTTT
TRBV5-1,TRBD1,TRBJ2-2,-,CASSFLTGTTGELFF,TGCGCCAGCAGCTTCTTGACAGGGACGACCGGGGAGCTGTTTTTT
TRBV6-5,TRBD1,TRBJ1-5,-,CASRGQGIGQPQHF,TGTGCCAGCAGAGGACAGGGGATAGGACAGCCCCAGCATTTT
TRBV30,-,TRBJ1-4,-,CAWSTQGKALFF,TGTGCCTGGAGTACTCAGGGAAAGGCCCTGTTTTTT
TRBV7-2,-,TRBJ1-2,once,CASSLDRIYGYTF,TGTGCCAGCAGCTTAGACAGGATCTATGGCTACACCTTC
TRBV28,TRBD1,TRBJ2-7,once,CASSSPPTGAYEQYF,TGTGCCAGCAGTTCCCCACCGACAGGGGCCTACGAGCAGTACTTC
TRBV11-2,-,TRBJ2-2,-,CASSLTRANTGELFF,TGTGCCAGCAGCTTGACACGAGCGAACACCGGGGAGCTGTTTTTT
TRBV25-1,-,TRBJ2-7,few,CASTRGNSYEQYF,TGTGCCAGCACAAGAGGTAATTCCTACGAGCAGTACTTC
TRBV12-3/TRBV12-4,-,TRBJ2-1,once,CASSPWGDEQFF,TGTGCCAGCAGTCCATGGGGCGATGAGCAGTTCTTC
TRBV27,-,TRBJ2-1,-,CASSLLLTSMGYNEQFF,TGTGCCAGCAGTTTACTCCTGACTAGTATGGGGTACAATGAGCAGTTCTTC
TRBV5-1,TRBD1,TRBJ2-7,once,CASSLQGQGGTYEQYF,TGCGCCAGCAGCCTACAGGGACAGGGAGGGACCTACGAGCAGTACTTC
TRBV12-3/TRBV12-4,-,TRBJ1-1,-,CASLVEFEAFF,TGTGCCAGCTTAGTTGAATTTGAAGCTTTCTTT
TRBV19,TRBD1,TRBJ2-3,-,CASSILRGTGEGDTQYF,TGTGCCAGTAGTATACTCCGCGGGACAGGAGAGGGAGATACGCAGTATTTT
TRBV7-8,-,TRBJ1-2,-,CASSRDGGTVSHYGYTF,TGTGCCAGCAGCCGAGACGGGGGGACTGTCTCCCACTATGGCTACACCTTC
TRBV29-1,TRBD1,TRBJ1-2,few,CSVQDRDRDYGYTF,TGCAGCGTCCAAGATCGAGACAGGGACTATGGCTACACCTTC
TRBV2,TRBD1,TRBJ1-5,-,CASSVTGKSNQPQHF,TGTGCCAGCAGCGTGACAGGGAAGAGCAATCAGCCCCAGCATTTT
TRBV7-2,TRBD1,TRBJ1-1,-,CASSRTGFTEAFF,TGTGCCAGCAGTCGGACAGGCTTCACTGAAGCTTTCTTT
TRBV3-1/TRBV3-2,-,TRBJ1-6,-,CASSQDDSAGLTSSYNSPLHF,TGTGCCAGCAGCCAAGATGACAGCGCCGGCTTAACAAGCTCCTATAATTCACCCCTCCACTTT
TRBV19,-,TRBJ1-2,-,CASRDSDYYGYTF,TGTGCCAGTAGGGACAGTGACTACTATGGCTACACCTTC